The TCR beta chain under discussion was sequenced for a study of blood T cell repertoires in COVID-19. The CDR3 covers 14 residues. Trimming took 0 bases from V and 9 from J, leaving 12 bases between them. Germline CDR1 reads SGHTA; CDR2 reads FQGNSA. As originally analysed: Amplification with reference gene primers provided the estimates of nucleated cell counts. This table comes from immunoSEQ multiplex PCR, and its TCRdb copy is limited to in-frame clones, with some not included. For V, J and clone size, that table is used; D and trimming come from the DNA. The sample holds roughly 190,000 clones, 83% seen once.

This chain connects TRBV7-2 to TRBJ2-1; the D gene is possibly TRBD2 (5 bases). This clonotype was obtained from a man aged 45-60 years with active or convalescent COVID-19. Sequenced material: peripheral blood. CDR3: CASSLATGVPEQFF. DNA of the CDR3: TGTGCCAGCAGCTTAGCGACCGGGGTTCCTGAGCAGTTCTTC. The variable domain in full, with the rest retrieved from reference TRBV7-2 and TRBJ2-1, is GAGVSQSPSNKVTEKGKDVELRCDPISGHTALYWYRQSLGQGLEFLIYFQGNSAPDKSGLPSDRFSAERTGGSVSTLTIQRTQQEDSAVYLCASSLATGVPEQFFGPGTRLTVL.